This is a list of T cell receptor beta chains from one sample in a study of identical twins. TCRdb passed the 5' RACE reads through MiXCR, listing each CDR3 protein once. The data contain about 200,000 distinct CDR3 sequences, about 7.5% of them singletons. The data also belong to a second study, concerning yellow fever vaccine responses in identical twins.

The sample consisted of memory (CD45RO+) T cells sorted from blood. These TCRs come from a woman aged 18-35 years in good health. CDR3s include the opening cysteine and the closing phenylalanine or tryptophan. Fields, in order: D gene, J gene, V gene, CDR3 protein. A D gene is named only where the DNA matches it firmly.

.	TRBJ1-1	TRBV27	CASSFTVLKNTEAFF
TRBD1	TRBJ2-2	TRBV20-1	CSAGNRGSGPGELFF
.	TRBJ2-7	TRBV2	CASSELGGYEQYF
TRBD2	TRBJ2-7	TRBV19	CASSTTSGSIVYEQYF
.	TRBJ2-3	TRBV27	CASSLTNPDTQYF
TRBD2	TRBJ2-3	TRBV4-2	CASSLALSGGATDTQYF
.	TRBJ2-7	TRBV12-3/TRBV12-4	CASKPSATEQYF
.	TRBJ2-2	TRBV3-1	CASSQASGMNTGELFF
.	TRBJ2-5	TRBV5-1	CASSLTSAAQETQYF
.	TRBJ1-2	TRBV6-2/TRBV6-3	CASSYGKANYGYTF
TRBD1	TRBJ2-7	TRBV2	CASSAGWQGAYEQYF
TRBD2	TRBJ2-4	TRBV7-2	CASSLALGLAGGRAKNIQYF
.	TRBJ2-3	TRBV30	CAWSVGGYGDTQYF
TRBD2	TRBJ2-3	TRBV10-3	CAISVAGGTDTQYF
.	TRBJ1-1	TRBV29-1	CSVDLGQVNTEAFF
.	TRBJ1-1	TRBV5-1	CASSLLGGASTEAFF
.	TRBJ2-7	TRBV5-1	CASSFGTSKGEQYF
.	TRBJ2-3	TRBV5-1	CASSLGAGTSTDTQYF
TRBD2	TRBJ2-1	TRBV20-1	CSADWTSGRSYEQFF
TRBD2	TRBJ2-1	TRBV6-2/TRBV6-3	CASTGSGSSYEQFF
TRBD1	TRBJ2-2	TRBV7-8	CASSLVPRDRARTGELFF
TRBD1	TRBJ2-7	TRBV20-1	CSALGQFSYEQYF
.	TRBJ1-4	TRBV25-1	CASSLREAGATNEKLFF
.	TRBJ1-3	TRBV20-1	CSARDSDRGNTIYF
TRBD2	TRBJ2-3	TRBV27	CASSFQGKGGRRVDTQYF
TRBD1	TRBJ2-1	TRBV5-1	CASSTGGTGTLNEQFF
TRBD2	TRBJ2-2	TRBV20-1	CSARPRTSGSLVYGELFF
TRBD1	TRBJ2-6	TRBV20-1	CSARTGTGGTSGANVLTF
.	TRBJ2-7	TRBV6-5	CASSYSEAPYEQYF
TRBD1	TRBJ2-3	TRBV20-1	CSAREGTDSTDTQYF
.	TRBJ2-7	TRBV12-3/TRBV12-4	CASSFQVDYEQYF
.	TRBJ2-4	TRBV29-1	CSVEGMLGDTEYF
TRBD2	TRBJ2-7	TRBV5-4	CASSLGGTSRYEQYF
TRBD1	TRBJ2-2	TRBV28	CASSLWTGGGGELFF
TRBD2	TRBJ2-2	TRBV12-3/TRBV12-4	CASSPTSGGSTGELFF
.	TRBJ2-2	TRBV20-1	CSARDMGSGELFF
.	TRBJ2-2	TRBV6-1	CASSRRDSPSTGELFF
TRBD2	TRBJ2-3	TRBV9	CASSLRTSGSMKGTDTQYF
TRBD1	TRBJ2-7	TRBV7-2	CASSSRPGGGEQYF
TRBD2	TRBJ2-5	TRBV20-1	CSPRGLAGEGRETQYF
.	TRBJ2-7	TRBV6-1	CASSELTLGEQYF
.	TRBJ2-2	TRBV7-6	CASSLVGASVWNTGELFF
.	TRBJ2-7	TRBV5-1	CASSLERGNYEQYF
.	TRBJ2-1	TRBV20-1	CSARARAGTYNEQFF
TRBD2	TRBJ2-5	TRBV6-2/TRBV6-3	CASSKAGTNQGTQYF
.	TRBJ1-2	TRBV28	CASSSLEASYGYTF
.	TRBJ2-3	TRBV9	CASSVEGRGTDTQYF
TRBD1	TRBJ1-1	TRBV6-1	CATGGQVNTEAFF